The 8 T cell receptor beta chains reported below all come from one sample, sequenced in a study of T cell responses to AZD1222 COVID-19 vaccine. The table came from immunoSEQ multiplex PCR; TCRdb's copy has only in-frame clones and leaves some out. The table lists approximately 140,000 clones, 94% of them singletons. The sequencing used peripheral blood, collected on day 0 of AZD1222 vaccination. These receptors all come from an adult in good health.

The chain employs TRBV11-3 and TRBJ1-6; the D is unclear. The CDR3 has 12 amino acids. Per germline, CDR1 SGHNT and CDR2 YENEEA. V was cut by 4 bases and J by 9 bases, with 7 bases left in between. CDR3 sequence: CASSSGSSPLHF. CDR3 coding DNA: TGTGCCAGCAGCTCCGGGAGTTCACCCCTCCACTTT.

This chain uses TRBV15 with TRBJ2-7; D is possibly TRBD1 or TRBD2 (5 bases each). CDR1 LNHNV and CDR2 YYDKDF come from the germline V gene (reference sequence). This CDR3 has 12 residues. V shed 3 bases and J shed 7 bases, with 10 bases lying between them. The CDR3 nucleotides are TGTGCCACCAGCAGCGGGTGGGGGGAGCAGTACGTC. Residues: CATSSGWGEQYV.

This rearrangement joins TRBV7-9 to TRBJ2-1; D is unresolved. Trimming pared 5 bases from V and 1 base from J, leaving 15 bases between. The CDR3 has 16 amino acids. From germline, CDR1 is SEHNR and CDR2 FQNEAQ (reference sequence). The CDR3 nucleotides are TGTGCCAGCAGCCTTGGGCCTACGAGGTCCTACAATGAGCAGTTCTTC. It codes for CASSLGPTRSYNEQFF.

The rearrangement uses TRBV20-1 and TRBJ1-2; unclear D gene. Between the trimmed V and J ends, which lost 6 bases and 8 bases, there was a span of 13 bases. The V gene's germline CDR1 is DFQATT and CDR2 SNEGSKA (reference sequence). CDR3 length: 11 residues. The CDR3 coding sequence is TGCAGTGCCCCGGTCGGCGGGGGCTACACCTTC. This gives the protein CSAPVGGGYTF.

This rearrangement joins TRBV5-6 to TRBJ1-1; 8 nucleotides match TRBD1. The CDR3 is 13 amino acids. V dropped 4 bases and J dropped 10; count of bases not matched to a gene: 9. CDR1 is SGHDT and CDR2 is YYEEEE in the germline V gene. DNA of the CDR3: TGTGCCAGCAGCCCGGGACAGGACTTCGGAGCTTTCTTT. It translates to CASSPGQDFGAFF. The entire variable domain, with the rest obtained from reference TRBV5-6 and TRBJ1-1, is as follows: DAGVTQSPTHLIKTRGQQVTLRCSPKSGHDTVSWYQQALGQGPQFIFQYYEEEERQRGNFPDRFSGHQFPNYSSELNVNALLLGDSALYLCASSPGQDFGAFFGQGTRLTVV.

This chain uses TRBV12-3 or TRBV12-4 with TRBJ2-5; 7 positions agree with TRBD2. The ends lost 11 bases at V and 5 bases at J; junction bases unmatched: 8. This CDR3 has 12 amino acids. DNA for the CDR3: TGTGCCTCCAGCCAGGGAGGGGAGACCCAGTACTTC. Protein: CASSQGGETQYF.

V gene TRBV4-2 combines with J gene TRBJ2-2; D may match TRBD1 or TRBD2 (5 bases each). Trimming stripped 4 bases from V and 0 bases from J, with 18 bases between. The germline V gene has CDR1 LGHNA and CDR2 YNFKEQ. The CDR3 is 18 residues long. In DNA form, the CDR3 reads TGTGCCAGCAGCCGTGCAGGGTGGGGGATCTCGAACACCGGGGAGCTGTTTTTT. Its translation: CASSRAGWGISNTGELFF.

The gene calls are TRBV6-5 and TRBJ2-7, with 8 nucleotides matching TRBD1. The CDR3 runs to 13 residues. Trimming cost V 5 bases and J 4 bases; bases outside gene matches: 4. The germline gives CDR1 MNHEY, CDR2 SVGAGI. The CDR3 nucleotides are TGTGCCAGCAGTCCGTACAGGGGGTACGAGCAGTACGTC. It specifies CASSPYRGYEQYV.